Following are 23 T cell receptor beta chains from one sample sequenced in a study of T cells after yellow fever vaccination (dated by TCRdb to between 2017 and 2020). The library was made by 5' RACE. Sequencing instrument: Illumina HiSeq 2500. TCRdb reanalyzed the raw reads on its own, using fastp at Q25 for trimming and MiXCR for clone calling, and kept in-frame beta chains. Merged by CDR3 protein, the rows form single entries marked with the most common genes and DNA. The table for this sample lists 95,000 to 150,000 distinct CDR3 sequences; 7.4% of them were counted only once. The ten largest account for 2% to 3% of the sample. What this sample's treatment or condition label stands for: live attenuated yellow fever vaccine strain. This sample comprised CD4+ T cells sorted from PBMCs, obtained 10 to 11 days after the first yellow fever vaccination. These receptors were obtained from a young man who received the YFV17D yellow fever vaccine.

The chain recombines TRBV5-4 with TRBJ2-3; 10 bases fit TRBD1. With V trimmed by 4 bases and J by 2 bases, 1 base remained unmatched. Germline V gene data show CDR1 as SGHNT and CDR2 as YYREEE (reference sequence). The CDR3 has 14 residues. For the CDR3, the DNA is TGTGCCAGCAGCGGGACAGGGGCCACAGATACGCAGTATTTT. Protein: CASSGTGATDTQYF.

The chain uses TRBV7-3 and TRBJ1-6; D is unresolved. The V gene lost 5 bases and the J gene lost 3 bases, with 5 bases spanning the gap. The CDR3 has 13 residues. In germline, CDR1 is SGHTA, CDR2 FQGTGA. Here the CDR3 DNA reads TGTGCCAGCAGCCGGGACTATAATTCACCCCTCCACTTT. It codes for CASSRDYNSPLHF.

This clonotype has a count of ten or more. This sequence joins TRBV12-3 or TRBV12-4 and TRBJ1-2; possible D gene TRBD1, 5 bases. The CDR3 is 12 amino acids. Trimming removed 3 bases from V and 8 bases from J, with 10 bases in between. In nucleotides, the CDR3 is TGTGCCAGCAGTTTGACAGCTAAGGGCTACACCTTC. Amino acids: CASSLTAKGYTF.

This clonotype came up a few times. Written as DNA, the CDR3 is TGCACCTCTTTTGTGGGGGTTCACGAGCAGTACGTC. It translates to CTSFVGVHEQYV. The chain joins TRBV1 to TRBJ2-7; no DNA check was done on the table's D call, TRBD1. TRBV1 is an annotated pseudogene. CDR3 length: 12 amino acids.

At least ten counts were recorded for this clonotype. The rearrangement joins TRBV4-1 to TRBJ1-2; possible D gene TRBD1, 6 bases. The germline V gene has CDR1 MGHRA and CDR2 YSYEKL. CDR3 length: 16 residues. Trimming cost V 3 bases and J 0 bases, with 14 bases left between them. This CDR3 reads CASSHARGHPNYGYTF. The CDR3 DNA sequence: TGCGCCAGCAGCCATGCAAGGGGACACCCTAACTATGGCTACACCTTC.

At least ten counts were recorded for this clonotype. This rearrangement joins TRBV7-9 to TRBJ1-5; maybe TRBD1 (6 bases). The length of the CDR3 is 14 residues. The germline V and J ends were trimmed by 5 bases and 7 bases, with 15 bases remaining between them. CDR1 SEHNR and CDR2 FQNEAQ come from the germline V gene (reference sequence). CDR3 amino acids: CASSRGDRMQPQHF. In DNA, the CDR3 is TGTGCCAGCAGCCGCGGAGACAGGATGCAGCCCCAGCATTTT.

Ten or more counts support this clonotype. The V gene is TRBV12-3 or TRBV12-4, the J gene TRBJ1-1; D remains ambiguous. The CDR3 is 15 amino acids. V was shortened by 3 bases and J by 0 bases, with 11 bases between the two germline ends. CDR3 coding DNA: TGTGCCAGCAGTTTTGACGTGGCGGTGAACACTGAAGCTTTCTTT. It translates to CASSFDVAVNTEAFF.

This clonotype was recorded at least ten times. The J gene is TRBJ1-2, the V gene TRBV4-3; maybe TRBD1 (5 bases). The V gene's germline CDR1 is LGHNA and CDR2 YSLEER. CDR3 length: 16 residues. Trimming removed 0 bases from V and 6 bases from J, with 17 bases in between. CDR3 in amino acids: CASSQDVLEGRNGYTF. The CDR3 coding sequence is TGCGCCAGCAGCCAAGATGTTCTAGAGGGGAGGAATGGCTACACCTTC.

This clonotype has a count of ten or more. This chain joins TRBV11-1 and TRBJ1-6, with D possibly being TRBD1 (5 bases). The CDR3 has 18 residues. V shed 5 bases and J shed 0 bases, with 17 bases lying between them. Germline assignment: CDR1 SGHAT and CDR2 FQDESV (reference sequence). Here the CDR3 DNA reads TGTGCCAGCAGCCCCGGGACTAGCCGTAGCTCCTATAATTCACCCCTCCACTTT. Its translation is CASSPGTSRSSYNSPLHF.

Many counts were recorded for this clonotype. The rearrangement joins TRBV2 to TRBJ1-6; the D is unclear. The CDR3 extends over 18 amino acids. Germline CDR1 reads SNHLY; CDR2 reads FYNNEI. The CDR3 loop reads CAVTSRHTLSSYNSPLHF. The CDR3 coding sequence is TGTGCAGTAACTTCACGGCACACCTTGAGCTCCTATAATTCACCCCTCCACTTT.

This clonotype was observed at least ten times. The chain links TRBV6-2 or TRBV6-3 to TRBJ2-3; possible D gene TRBD2, 6 bases. Germline CDR1 reads MNHEY; CDR2 reads SVGEGT. The CDR3 spans 13 residues. V was pared by 6 bases and J by 3 bases, with 10 bases between. In DNA form, the CDR3 reads TGTGCCAGCAGGAGCCGGGGGACAGATACGCAGTATTTT. This sequence encodes CASRSRGTDTQYF.

This clonotype was recorded many times. The V gene is TRBV4-1, the J gene TRBJ2-3, with 11 bases fitting TRBD2. V trimming: 3 bases; J trimming: 5 bases; junction bases outside the gene matches: 22. Looked up from germline, CDR1 is MGHRA and CDR2 is YSYEKL. The CDR3 has 21 amino acids. The CDR3 reads CASSHGPPRSSGGQLGDTQYF. The DNA for the CDR3 is TGCGCCAGCAGCCACGGACCCCCTCGATCTAGCGGGGGGCAATTGGGAGATACGCAGTATTTT.

There are many counts of this clonotype. The chain links TRBV7-2 to TRBJ1-2; 7 positions match TRBD1. V was pared by 4 bases and J by 0 bases, with 8 bases of the junction left unmatched. CDR3 length: 16 residues. From germline, CDR1 is SGHTA and CDR2 FQGNSA. The CDR3 spells CASSSYLGGPNYGYTF. Written as DNA, the CDR3 is TGTGCCAGCAGCTCTTACCTAGGGGGCCCTAACTATGGCTACACCTTC.

V gene TRBV3-1 combines with J gene TRBJ2-7; no clear D gene. V was pared by 8 bases and J by 3 bases, with 11 bases between. Germline lookup yields CDR1 LGHDT and CDR2 YNNKEL (reference sequence). The CDR3 length is 12 residues. The CDR3 DNA reads as TGTGCCAGCCGCCGCAGCTACTACGAGCAGTACTTC. This translates into CASRRSYYEQYF.

The chain carries TRBV12-5 and TRBJ2-3, with D perhaps TRBD2 (6 bases). V shed 6 bases and J shed 3 bases, with 19 bases lying between them. CDR1 is LGHNT and CDR2 is FRNRAP in the germline V gene. The CDR3 covers 16 residues. In DNA, the CDR3 is TGTGCTAGTGGACGAGGACGCGGGGCTCCAACAGATACGCAGTATTTT. This codes for CASGRGRGAPTDTQYF.

There are many counts of this clonotype. The chain links TRBV12-3 or TRBV12-4 to TRBJ1-5; unclear D gene. This CDR3 region has 14 residues. Trimming stripped 6 bases from V and 4 bases from J, with 13 bases between. The CDR3 region is CASSPIPENQPQHF. The CDR3 DNA follows: TGTGCCAGCAGCCCCATCCCGGAAAATCAGCCCCAGCATTTT.

This clonotype was counted at least ten times. This CDR3 is CASSRSGALNTEAFF. In DNA form, the CDR3 reads TGTGCCAGCAGCCGGTCCGGGGCTCTCAACACTGAAGCTTTCTTT. The rearrangement joins TRBV7-9 to TRBJ1-1; tentative D call: TRBD1 (5 bases). Germline assignment: CDR1 SEHNR and CDR2 FQNEAQ (reference sequence). Trimming pared 5 bases from V and 2 bases from J, leaving 15 bases between. This CDR3 spans 15 amino acids.

This clonotype was counted ten times or more. The gene calls are TRBV12-3 or TRBV12-4 and TRBJ1-4; possible D gene TRBD1, 5 bases. This CDR3 spans 14 amino acids. V lost 6 bases and J lost 5, with 13 bases in between. CDR3 nucleotide sequence: TGTGCCAGCAGCCGGAACGGGGGGAATGAAAAACTGTTTTTT. Protein: CASSRNGGNEKLFF.

The chain recombines TRBV11-3 with TRBJ2-1; D is possibly TRBD1 or TRBD2 (5 bases each). The V gene's germline CDR1 is SGHNT and CDR2 YENEEA. The CDR3 length is 15 residues. Trimming removed 1 base at V and 2 bases at J, with 9 bases between. The CDR3 reads CASSLGGETYNEQFF. The CDR3, as DNA: TGTGCCAGCAGCTTAGGAGGGGAAACCTACAATGAGCAGTTCTTC.

Comment on this clonotype: A much larger clonotype is one base distant, so this may be a read error. The rearrangement links TRBV20-1 to TRBJ2-2; the D gene is possibly TRBD1 (6 bases). The CDR3 runs to 14 residues. Trimming took 6 bases from V and 1 from J, leaving 12 bases between them. Germline V CDR1 and CDR2: DFQATT, SNEGSKA (reference sequence). The CDR3 protein is CSASSGVNTGELFF. The CDR3, as DNA: TGCAGTGCCTCCTCAGGGGTGAACACCGGGGAGCTGTTTTTT.

The V call is TRBV5-5, the J call TRBJ2-1; TRBD2 matches 7 bases. The CDR3 totals 15 residues. The V gene's germline CDR1 is SGHKS and CDR2 YYEKEE (reference sequence). V shed 2 bases and J 2 bases; nucleotides not matched to a gene: 4. The CDR3 sequence is CASSFQREPYNEQFF. The CDR3 coding sequence is TGTGCCAGCAGCTTCCAGCGGGAACCCTACAATGAGCAGTTCTTC.

The sample holds many counts of this clonotype. The chain recombines TRBV30 with TRBJ2-5; possible D gene TRBD1, 5 bases. Trimming pared 1 base from V and 7 bases from J, leaving 13 bases between. There are 13 residues in the CDR3. CDR1 and CDR2 from the germline V gene are GTSNPN and SVGIG (reference sequence). The CDR3 here is CAWSEQVQGTQYF. CDR3 bases: TGTGCCTGGAGTGAACAGGTCCAGGGGACCCAGTACTTC.

This clonotype was seen ten or more times. The V and J genes are TRBV4-2 and TRBJ2-1, with D unclear. Germline V lookup: CDR1 LGHNA, CDR2 YNFKEQ. The CDR3 contains 16 residues. V lost 0 bases, J lost 5 bases, and 14 bases lay in between. CDR3 region: CASSQDSSGIDNEQFF. DNA of the CDR3: TGTGCCAGCAGCCAAGATTCCTCGGGTATCGACAATGAGCAGTTCTTC.